These T cell receptor beta chains were read from a single sample in a study of blood T cells in healthy people across ages. TCRdb called the 5' RACE reads again in MiXCR, with one record for every CDR3 protein. The table shows approximately 1,100,000 distinct CDR3 sequences, with less than 50% occurring only once. Sequenced input: blood. The origin of the receptors is a woman aged 55-69 years in good health. The CDR3 runs from the conserved cysteine through the conserved F or W. A D gene is named only where the DNA matches it firmly. Size is omitted from some rows. Given values are once, few, many or a class for expanded clones.

v_gene	abundance	d_gene	j_gene	CDR3nt	CDR3aa
TRBV28	.	.	TRBJ2-5	TGTGCCAGCAGCCAGGAGATCCAAGAGACCCAGTACTTC	CASSQEIQETQYF
TRBV29-1	few	TRBD2	TRBJ2-1	TGCAGCGTTGACGTTAGCGGGAGTAGGGGTGAGCAGTTCTTC	CSVDVSGSRGEQFF
TRBV6-5	few	TRBD1	TRBJ1-2	TGTGCCAGCAGTTTGACAGGGGCGAACTATGGCTACACCTTC	CASSLTGANYGYTF
TRBV29-1	few	TRBD2	TRBJ2-1	TGCAGCGCCAAGGGACTAGCGGAAAACAATGAGCAGTTCTTC	CSAKGLAENNEQFF
TRBV18	few	TRBD2	TRBJ2-7	TGTGCCAGCTCACCGGGCCTAGCGGGAGTGAAGTACGAGCAGTACTTC	CASSPGLAGVKYEQYF
TRBV11-1	.	.	TRBJ2-5	TGTGCCAGCAGCCCAGGTGCCCGGGACCAAGAGACCCAGTACTTC	CASSPGARDQETQYF
TRBV4-2	few	.	TRBJ2-2	TGTGCCAGCAGCCAATTTAGGGGCATCAACACCGGGGAGCTGTTTTTT	CASSQFRGINTGELFF
TRBV4-1	few	TRBD2	TRBJ2-3	TGCGCCAGCAGCCTGACTAGCGGGAGCTCAGATACGCAGTATTTT	CASSLTSGSSDTQYF
TRBV5-1	.	.	TRBJ2-5	TGCGCCAGCAGCTTGAGTGTGCGAGACTTAGAGACCCAGTACTTC	CASSLSVRDLETQYF
TRBV4-2	.	.	TRBJ2-5	TGTGCCAGCAGCCAAGATGTGAGGGAGGCCCAGTACTTC	CASSQDVREAQYF
TRBV13	.	TRBD2	TRBJ2-3	TGTGCCAGCAGCTGGGAGAAAGGGACTAGCGGGGGCCTGCCGCGCACAGATACGCAGTATTTT	CASSWEKGTSGGLPRTDTQYF
TRBV7-2	.	.	TRBJ2-3	TGTGCCAGCAGACTCCAAGGGAGCACAGATACGCAGTATTTT	CASRLQGSTDTQYF
TRBV5-1	few	TRBD1	TRBJ1-1	TGCGCCAGCAGCGACCGGGGACAGGGAAAGGCTTTCTTT	CASSDRGQGKAFF
TRBV4-1	.	TRBD1	TRBJ1-2	TGCGCCAGCAGCCGTGGACAGGACTATAACTATGGCTACACCTTC	CASSRGQDYNYGYTF
TRBV6-5	few	.	TRBJ2-5	TGTGCCAGCAGTTACATGGACACCAGGGACGACGAGCGGTACTTC	CASSYMDTRDDERYF
TRBV20-1	.	.	TRBJ2-7	TGCAGTGCTAGCGGCCGGGACCGCTACGAGCAGTACTTC	CSASGRDRYEQYF
TRBV10-2	.	.	TRBJ1-1	TGCGCCAGCAGTGATGACTGGGACACTGAAGCTTTCTTT	CASSDDWDTEAFF
TRBV10-3	few	.	TRBJ2-3	TGTGCCATCAGTGGTCCCCCTGGGGCAGATACGCAGTATTTT	CAISGPPGADTQYF
TRBV28	.	TRBD1	TRBJ2-3	TGTGCCAGCAGTTTCAGGGGACAGGGGGGCGATACGCAGTATTTT	CASSFRGQGGDTQYF
TRBV29-1	.	.	TRBJ2-2	TGCAGCGTTCAGTCAGGGGCATACACCGGGGAGCTGTTTTTT	CSVQSGAYTGELFF
TRBV3-1	.	TRBD2	TRBJ2-3	TGTGCCAGCAGCCTCGGGACTAGCGCGTCAGATACGCAGTATTTT	CASSLGTSASDTQYF
TRBV27	.	TRBD1	TRBJ2-7	TGTGCCAGCAGTCCCCGGACAGGGTTCGACGAGCAGTACTTC	CASSPRTGFDEQYF
TRBV5-1	.	TRBD2	TRBJ2-7	TGCGCCGCGCCCGGGGGGGCCTTCTACGAGCAGTACTTC	CAAPGGAFYEQYF
TRBV24-1	many	TRBD2	TRBJ2-5	TGTGCCACCAGTGACCCCGGACTAGCGGGAAACCAAGAGACCCAGTACTTC	CATSDPGLAGNQETQYF
TRBV11-1	few	.	TRBJ2-7	TGTGCCAGCAGCTTCACGAGGGGGTACGAGCAGTACTTC	CASSFTRGYEQYF
TRBV7-9	.	TRBD2	TRBJ2-1	TGTGCCAGCAGACCCGAGCGGGGTTCCTACAATGAGCAGTTCTTC	CASRPERGSYNEQFF
TRBV7-2	.	.	TRBJ2-7	TGTGCCAGCAGCCCCTCGGGTGGGCCAAACTCCTACGAGCAGTACTTC	CASSPSGGPNSYEQYF
TRBV27	once	.	TRBJ2-7	TGTGCCAGCAGTTTATCGGGCGGGGAAGAGACCCGGTACTTC	CASSLSGGEETRYF
TRBV15	.	.	TRBJ2-3	TGTGCCACCAGCAGAGAGGTAGGAAGCACAGATACGCAGTATTTT	CATSREVGSTDTQYF
TRBV7-2	.	TRBD2	TRBJ2-1	TGTGCCTCGGGGGGATATGAGCAGTTCTTC	CASGGYEQFF